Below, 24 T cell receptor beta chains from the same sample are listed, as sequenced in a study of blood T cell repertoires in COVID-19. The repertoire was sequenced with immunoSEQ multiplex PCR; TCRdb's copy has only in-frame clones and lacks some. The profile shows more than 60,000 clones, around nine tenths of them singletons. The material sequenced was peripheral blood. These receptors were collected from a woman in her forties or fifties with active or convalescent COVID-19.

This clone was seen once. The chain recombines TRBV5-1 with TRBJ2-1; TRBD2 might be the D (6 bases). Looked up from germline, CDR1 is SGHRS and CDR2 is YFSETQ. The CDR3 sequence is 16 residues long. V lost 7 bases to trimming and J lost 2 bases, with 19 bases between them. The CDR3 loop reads CASLFPISGAYNEQFF. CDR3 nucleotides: TGCGCCAGCCTCTTCCCTATTAGCGGTGCCTACAATGAGCAGTTCTTC.

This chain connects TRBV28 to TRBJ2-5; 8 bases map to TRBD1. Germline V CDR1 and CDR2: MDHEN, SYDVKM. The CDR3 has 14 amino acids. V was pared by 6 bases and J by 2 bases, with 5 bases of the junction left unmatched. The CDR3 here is CASRRQGSQETQYF. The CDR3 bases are TGTGCCAGCAGGAGACAGGGGTCGCAAGAGACCCAGTACTTC.

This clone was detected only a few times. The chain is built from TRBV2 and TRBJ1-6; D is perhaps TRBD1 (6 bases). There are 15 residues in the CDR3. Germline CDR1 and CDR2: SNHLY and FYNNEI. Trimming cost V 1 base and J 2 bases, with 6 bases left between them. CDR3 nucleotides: TGTGCCAGCAGTGAAGACAGGGCCTATAATTCACCCCTCCACTTT. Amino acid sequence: CASSEDRAYNSPLHF.

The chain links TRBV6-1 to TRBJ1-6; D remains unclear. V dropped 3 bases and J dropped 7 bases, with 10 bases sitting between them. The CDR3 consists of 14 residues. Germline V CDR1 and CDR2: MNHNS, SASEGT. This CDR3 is CASSEEGLNSPLHF. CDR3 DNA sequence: TGTGCCAGCAGTGAGGAGGGCCTCAATTCACCCCTCCACTTT.

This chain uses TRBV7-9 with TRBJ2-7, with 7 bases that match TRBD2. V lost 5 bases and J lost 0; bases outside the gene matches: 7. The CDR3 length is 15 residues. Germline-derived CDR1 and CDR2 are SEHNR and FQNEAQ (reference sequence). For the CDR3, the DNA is TGTGCCAGCAGCCGAGCGGGACTTAGCTCCTACGAGCAGTACTTC. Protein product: CASSRAGLSSYEQYF. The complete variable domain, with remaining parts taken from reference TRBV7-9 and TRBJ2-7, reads DTGVSQNPRHKITKRGQNVTFRCDPISEHNRLYWYRQTLGQGPEFLTYFQNEAQLEKSRLLSDRFSAERPKGSFSTLEIQRTEQGDSAMYLCASSRAGLSSYEQYFGPGTRLTVT.

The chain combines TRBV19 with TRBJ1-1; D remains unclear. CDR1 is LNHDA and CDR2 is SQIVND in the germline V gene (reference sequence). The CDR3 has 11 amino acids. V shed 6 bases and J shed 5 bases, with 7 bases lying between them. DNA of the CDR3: TGTGCCAGTAGCCCCGGGACTGAAGCTTTCTTT. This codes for CASSPGTEAFF.

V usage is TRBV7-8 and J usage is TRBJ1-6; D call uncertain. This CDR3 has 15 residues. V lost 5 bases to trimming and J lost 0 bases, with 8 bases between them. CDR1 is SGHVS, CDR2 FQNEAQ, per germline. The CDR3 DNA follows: TGTGCCAGCAGCCCGGGGATCTCCTATAATTCACCCCTCCACTTT. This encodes CASSPGISYNSPLHF.

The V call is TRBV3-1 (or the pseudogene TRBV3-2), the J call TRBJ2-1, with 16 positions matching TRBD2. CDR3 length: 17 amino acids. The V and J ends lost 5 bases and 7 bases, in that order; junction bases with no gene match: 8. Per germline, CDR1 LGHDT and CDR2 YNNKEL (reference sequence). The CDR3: CASSLGTSGRVSNEQFF. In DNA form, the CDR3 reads TGTGCCAGCAGCTTAGGGACTAGCGGGAGGGTTTCGAATGAGCAGTTCTTC.

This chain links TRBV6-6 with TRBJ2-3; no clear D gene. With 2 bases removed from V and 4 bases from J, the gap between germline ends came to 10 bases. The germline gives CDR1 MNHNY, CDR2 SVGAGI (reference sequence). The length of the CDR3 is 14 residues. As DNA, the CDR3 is TGTGCCAGCAGTTACAACCCTGGGCCAGATACGCAGTATTTT. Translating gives CASSYNPGPDTQYF.

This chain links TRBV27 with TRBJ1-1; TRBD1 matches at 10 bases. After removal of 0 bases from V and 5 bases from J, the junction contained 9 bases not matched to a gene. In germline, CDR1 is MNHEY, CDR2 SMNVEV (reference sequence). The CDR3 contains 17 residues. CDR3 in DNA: TGTGCCAGCAGTTTATCTCTGGGACAGGGGAAGAGGACTGAAGCTTTCTTT. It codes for CASSLSLGQGKRTEAFF.

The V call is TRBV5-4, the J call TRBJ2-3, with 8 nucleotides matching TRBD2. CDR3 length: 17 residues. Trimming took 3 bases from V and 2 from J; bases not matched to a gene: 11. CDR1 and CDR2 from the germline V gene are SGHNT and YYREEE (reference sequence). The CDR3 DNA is TGTGCCAGCAGCTCAAACCCGGGCGGGAGGAACACAGATACGCAGTATTTT. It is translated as CASSSNPGGRNTDTQYF. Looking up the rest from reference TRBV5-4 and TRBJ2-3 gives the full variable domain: ETGVTQSPTHLIKTRGQQVTLRCSSQSGHNTVSWYQQALGQGPQFIFQYYREEENGRGNFPPRFSGLQFPNYSSELNVNALELDDSALYLCASSSNPGGRNTDTQYFGPGTRLTVL.

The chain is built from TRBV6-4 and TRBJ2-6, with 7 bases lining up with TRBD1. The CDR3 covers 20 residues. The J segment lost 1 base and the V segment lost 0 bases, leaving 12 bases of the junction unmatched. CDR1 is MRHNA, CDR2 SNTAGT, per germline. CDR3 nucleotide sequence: TGTGCCAGCAGTGACTCACCGCCCTCGGGACAGAGTTCTGGGGCCAACGTCCTGACTTTC. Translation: CASSDSPPSGQSSGANVLTF.

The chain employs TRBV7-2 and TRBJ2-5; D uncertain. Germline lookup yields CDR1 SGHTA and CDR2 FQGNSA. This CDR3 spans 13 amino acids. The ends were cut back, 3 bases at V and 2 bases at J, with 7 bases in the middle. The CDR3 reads CASSFRRQETQYF. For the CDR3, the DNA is TGTGCCAGCAGCTTCCGCAGACAAGAGACCCAGTACTTC.

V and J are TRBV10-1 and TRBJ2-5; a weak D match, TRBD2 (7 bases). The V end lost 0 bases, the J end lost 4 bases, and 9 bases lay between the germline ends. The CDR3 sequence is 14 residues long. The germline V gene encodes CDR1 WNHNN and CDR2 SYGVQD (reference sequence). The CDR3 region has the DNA TGCGCCAGCAGTGAGTCGAGGGGGGGAGAGACCCAGTACTTC. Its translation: CASSESRGGETQYF.

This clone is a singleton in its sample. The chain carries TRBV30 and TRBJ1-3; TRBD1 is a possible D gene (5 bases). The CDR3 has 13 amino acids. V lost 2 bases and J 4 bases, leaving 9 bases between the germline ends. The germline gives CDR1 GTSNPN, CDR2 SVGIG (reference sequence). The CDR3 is CAWSRDSGNTIYF. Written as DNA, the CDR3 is TGTGCCTGGAGTCGGGACTCAGGAAACACCATATATTTT. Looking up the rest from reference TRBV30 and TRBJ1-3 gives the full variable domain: SQTIHQWPATLVQPVGSPLSLECTVEGTSNPNLYWYRQAAGRGLQLLFYSVGIGQISSEVPQNLSASRPQDRQFILSSKKLLLSDSGFYLCAWSRDSGNTIYFGEGSWLTVV.

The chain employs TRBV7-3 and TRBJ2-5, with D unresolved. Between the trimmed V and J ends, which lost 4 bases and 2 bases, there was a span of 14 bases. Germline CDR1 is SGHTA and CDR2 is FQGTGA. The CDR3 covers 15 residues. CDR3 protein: CASSSGIAGQETQYF. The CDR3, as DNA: TGTGCCAGCAGCTCTGGAATAGCTGGGCAAGAGACCCAGTACTTC.

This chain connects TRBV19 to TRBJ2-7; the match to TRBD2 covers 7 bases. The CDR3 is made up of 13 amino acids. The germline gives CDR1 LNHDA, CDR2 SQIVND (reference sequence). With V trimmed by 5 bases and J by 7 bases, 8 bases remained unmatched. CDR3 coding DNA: TGTGCCAGTAGTCAAGGTCTAGCGGTTGAGCAGTACTTC. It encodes CASSQGLAVEQYF.

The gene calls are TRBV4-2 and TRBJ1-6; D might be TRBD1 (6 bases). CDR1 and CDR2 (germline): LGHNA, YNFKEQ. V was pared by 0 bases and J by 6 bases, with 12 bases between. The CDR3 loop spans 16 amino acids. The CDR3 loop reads CASSQDAGAGNSPLHF. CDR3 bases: TGTGCCAGCAGCCAAGATGCAGGGGCTGGTAATTCACCCCTCCACTTT.

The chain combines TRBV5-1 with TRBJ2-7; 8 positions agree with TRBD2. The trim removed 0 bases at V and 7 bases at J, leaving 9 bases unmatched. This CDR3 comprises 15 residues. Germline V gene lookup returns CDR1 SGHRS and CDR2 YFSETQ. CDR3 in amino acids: CASSLVDSGKGEQYF. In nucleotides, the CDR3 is TGCGCCAGCAGCTTGGTTGATAGCGGGAAGGGGGAGCAGTACTTC.

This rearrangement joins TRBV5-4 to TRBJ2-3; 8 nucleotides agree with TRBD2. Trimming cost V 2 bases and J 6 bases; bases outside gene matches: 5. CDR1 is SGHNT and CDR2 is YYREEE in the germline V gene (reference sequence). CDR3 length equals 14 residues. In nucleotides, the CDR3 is TGTGCCAGCAGCTTAGCGGGAGAGAGGGATACGCAGTATTTT. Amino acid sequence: CASSLAGERDTQYF.

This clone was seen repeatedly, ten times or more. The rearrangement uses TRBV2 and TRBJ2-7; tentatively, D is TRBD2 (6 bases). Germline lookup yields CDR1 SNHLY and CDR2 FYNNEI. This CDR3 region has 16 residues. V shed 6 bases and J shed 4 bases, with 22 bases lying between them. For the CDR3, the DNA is TGTGCCAGCAGGGGACTTCAAACACTGGCGGCGTACGAGCAGTACTTC. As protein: CASRGLQTLAAYEQYF.

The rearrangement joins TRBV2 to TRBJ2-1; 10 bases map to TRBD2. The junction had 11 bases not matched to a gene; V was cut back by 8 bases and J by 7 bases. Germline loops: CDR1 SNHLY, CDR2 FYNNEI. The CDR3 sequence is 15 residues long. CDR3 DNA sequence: TGTGCCAGCGGATTACTAGCGGGGAGCCCAAATGAGCAGTTCTTC. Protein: CASGLLAGSPNEQFF.

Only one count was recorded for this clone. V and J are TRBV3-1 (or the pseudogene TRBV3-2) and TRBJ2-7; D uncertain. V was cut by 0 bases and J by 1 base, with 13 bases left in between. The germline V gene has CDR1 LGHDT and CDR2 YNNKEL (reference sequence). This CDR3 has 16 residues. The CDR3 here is CASSQDLVSESYEQYF. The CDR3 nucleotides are TGTGCCAGCAGCCAAGATCTAGTTTCAGAGTCCTACGAGCAGTACTTC.

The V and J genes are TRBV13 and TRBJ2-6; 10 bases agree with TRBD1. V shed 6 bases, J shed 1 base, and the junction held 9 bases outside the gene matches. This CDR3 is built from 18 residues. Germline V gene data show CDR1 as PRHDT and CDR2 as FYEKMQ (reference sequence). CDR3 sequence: CASRLKGQGLSGANVLTF. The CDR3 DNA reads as TGTGCCAGCAGATTAAAGGGACAGGGGCTATCTGGGGCCAACGTCCTGACTTTC.